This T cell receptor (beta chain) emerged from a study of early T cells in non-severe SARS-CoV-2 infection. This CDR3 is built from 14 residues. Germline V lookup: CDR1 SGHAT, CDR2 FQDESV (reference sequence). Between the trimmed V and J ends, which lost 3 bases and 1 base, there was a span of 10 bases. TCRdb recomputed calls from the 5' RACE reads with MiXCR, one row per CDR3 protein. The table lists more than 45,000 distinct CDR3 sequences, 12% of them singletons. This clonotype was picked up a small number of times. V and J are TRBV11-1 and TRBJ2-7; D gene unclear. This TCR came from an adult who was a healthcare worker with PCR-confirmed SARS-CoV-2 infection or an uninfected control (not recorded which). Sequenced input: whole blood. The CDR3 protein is CASSFQTLSYEQYF. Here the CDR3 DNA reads TGTGCCAGCAGCTTCCAGACATTGTCCTACGAGCAGTACTTC.